This entry concerns a single T cell receptor beta chain. Assay: immunoSEQ multiplex PCR; the TCRdb copy retains only in-frame clones and omits some. The sample has over 25,000 clones; roughly nine tenths are singletons. This record belongs to a study of T cells in localized non-small cell lung cancer. Trimming took 2 bases from V and 7 from J, leaving 12 bases between them. The germline V gene encodes CDR1 MNHEY and CDR2 SMNVEV (reference sequence). This CDR3 region has 14 residues. The clonotype originates from a man aged 35 to 70 with stage II lung adenocarcinoma. The chain recombines TRBV27 with TRBJ1-5; possibly TRBD1 for D (6 bases). Sequenced here: PBMCs, sampled before any cancer treatment. The CDR3 here is CASSLTGRGQPQHF. The DNA of the CDR3 is TGTGCCAGCAGTTTAACAGGGAGGGGGCAGCCCCAGCATTTT.